This T cell receptor (beta chain) derives from a study of blood T cell repertoires in COVID-19. Trimming removed 0 bases from V and 4 bases from J; junction bases left unmatched: 10. Germline lookup yields CDR1 SGDLS and CDR2 YYNGEE. CDR3 length: 17 residues. In the source study's methods: Reference gene primer amplification gave estimated nucleated cell counts. Repertoires were generated with immunoSEQ multiplex PCR, while TCRdb's copy carries only in-frame clones and drops some. V and J calls and clone size are those listed in that table; D and trimming were worked out from the DNA. Among 95,000 to 110,000 clones listed, over 75% were seen once.

This sequence joins TRBV9 and TRBJ1-3, with TRBD1 matching 7 bases. The specimen was peripheral blood. The source of this sequence is a human donor in a cohort sampled during active or convalescent COVID-19. The CDR3 is CASSVDPTGIGGNTIYF. CDR3 nucleotides: TGTGCCAGCAGCGTAGATCCGACAGGGATCGGAGGAAACACCATATATTTT.